This T cell receptor beta chain was found in a study of blood T cell repertoires in COVID-19. Turning to the study itself: Acute-phase and convalescent COVID-19 samples originated in the United States, Italy and Spain. Sample material is recorded as cDNA or gDNA derived from T cells, B-cell-depleted T cells, or PBMCs.

The V and J ends lost 6 bases and 3 bases respectively, with 17 bases between them. CDR3 size: 16 residues. Germline-derived CDR1 and CDR2 are MNHNY and SVGAGI (reference sequence). In the study's own analysis: Reference gene primers were amplified, and this amplification served to estimate nucleated cell counts. Libraries were prepared by immunoSEQ multiplex PCR; TCRdb keeps only in-frame clonotypes and omits some of them. The D gene and trimming were derived from the DNA, and the V and J assignments and clone size from that table. The sample has about 60,000 clones; about 80% are singletons. Sequenced input: peripheral blood. This sequence originates from a woman aged 80 or older with acute or convalescent COVID-19. The chain carries TRBV6-6 and TRBJ2-2; tentatively, D is TRBD2 (8 bases). The CDR3 region has the DNA TGTGCCAGCAGACGGGAGGGCACAGGGGACACCGGGGAGCTGTTTTTT. Its protein is CASRREGTGDTGELFF.